One sample yielded the 27 T cell receptor beta chains listed below, sequenced in a study of shared clonotypes between healthy human individuals. Sequenced by immunoSEQ multiplex PCR; TCRdb stores in-frame clones only, minus some. The sample includes more than 1.2 million clones, just under 99% of them seen just once. The material sequenced was naive CD4+ T cells sorted from blood. Subset denoted: CD45RA+ positively selected. The receptors here all came from a man aged 25-45 years in good health.

The V and J genes are TRBV18 and TRBJ2-1; 9 bases fit TRBD2. Germline CDR1 reads KGHSH; CDR2 reads LQKENI. The CDR3 spans 21 residues. With V trimmed by 3 bases and J by 2 bases, 20 bases remained unmatched. CDR3 nucleotides: TGTGCCAGCTCACCCCTTAACAGGGGAGGTAGCGGGAGTGACCCCTACAATGAGCAGTTCTTC. Translated: CASSPLNRGGSGSDPYNEQFF.

Comments on this clone: This CDR3 is also generated by other DNA sequences in the sample. The chain's CDR3 is CASSPGLAGRTDTQYF. CDR3 in DNA: TGTGCCAGCAGCCCTGGACTAGCGGGACGCACAGATACGCAGTATTTT. The genes are TRBV7-6 and TRBJ2-3, with 12 bases lining up with TRBD2. Germline-derived CDR1 and CDR2 are SGHVS and FNYEAQ. The CDR3 covers 16 residues. With V trimmed by 5 bases and J by 1 base, 4 bases remained unmatched.

The rearrangement uses TRBV7-2 and TRBJ1-5; TRBD1 might be the D (6 bases). Trimming took 7 bases from V and 7 from J, leaving 14 bases between them. This CDR3 region has 13 residues. Germline CDR1 reads SGHTA; CDR2 reads FQGNSA. The CDR3 spells CASTRGEGQPQHF. The CDR3 coding sequence is TGTGCCAGCACCAGGGGAGAGGGGCAGCCCCAGCATTTT.

This chain connects TRBV6-1 to TRBJ1-5; D is unclear. The CDR3 runs 13 residues. Germline assignment: CDR1 MNHNS and CDR2 SASEGT. Between the trimmed V and J ends, which lost 5 bases and 5 bases, there was a span of 10 bases. The CDR3 is CASSRGVDQPQHF. In DNA form, the CDR3 reads TGTGCCAGCAGTCGGGGAGTTGATCAGCCCCAGCATTTT.

The genes are TRBV7-2 and TRBJ2-1, with TRBD2 matching 12 bases. Germline CDR1 SGHTA, CDR2 FQGNSA. V lost 0 bases, J lost 2 bases, and 14 bases stayed unmatched. The CDR3 loop spans 21 amino acids. The CDR3 loop reads CASSLADIGLAGTVAYNEQFF. CDR3 sequence (DNA): TGTGCCAGCAGCTTAGCTGATATCGGACTAGCGGGAACTGTTGCCTACAATGAGCAGTTCTTC.

The chain couples TRBV9 to TRBJ1-1; D is unresolved. V was pared by 0 bases and J by 3 bases, with 6 bases between. CDR3 size: 13 residues. Per germline, CDR1 SGDLS and CDR2 YYNGEE. The DNA for the CDR3 is TGTGCCAGCAGCGTAGGGGCCTACACTGAAGCTTTCTTT. Amino acid sequence: CASSVGAYTEAFF.

The chain employs TRBV7-2 and TRBJ1-2, with 7 bases that match TRBD1. This CDR3 region has 16 residues. Germline values: CDR1 SGHTA, CDR2 FQGNSA. The J segment lost 7 bases and the V segment lost 5 bases, leaving 16 bases of the junction unmatched. CDR3 nucleotide sequence: TGTGCCAGCAGCCTCAACCTCATCCAGGGGGAGAGTGGCTACACCTTC. It codes for CASSLNLIQGESGYTF.

The chain's CDR3 is CASSVAGQHNEQFF. The CDR3 region has the DNA TGTGCCAGCAGCGTAGCCGGACAACACAATGAGCAGTTCTTC. The V and J genes are TRBV9 and TRBJ2-1, with D possibly TRBD1 on 5 matching bases. The germline V gene encodes CDR1 SGDLS and CDR2 YYNGEE. The germline V and J ends were trimmed by 0 bases and 5 bases, with 9 bases remaining between them. The CDR3 has 14 residues.

The chain links TRBV28 to TRBJ1-5; D remains ambiguous. The length of the CDR3 is 12 residues. V lost 2 bases and J lost 8, with 7 bases in between. Germline V gives CDR1 MDHEN, CDR2 SYDVKM. As DNA, the CDR3 is TGTGCCAGCAGTTTAGGGAGCAAGCCCCAGCATTTT. It encodes CASSLGSKPQHF.

The chain combines TRBV29-1 with TRBJ2-3, with TRBD2 as a possible D gene (5 bases). The V gene lost 7 bases and the J gene lost 0 bases, with 14 bases spanning the gap. Germline CDR1 reads SQVTM; CDR2 reads ANQGSEA. The CDR3 runs 14 residues. The CDR3 here is CSGGLQTSTDTQYF. The CDR3 nucleotides read TGCAGCGGTGGACTCCAAACTAGCACAGATACGCAGTATTTT.

This chain uses TRBV6-4 with TRBJ2-5, with D hard to call. The CDR3 runs to 12 residues. CDR1 is MRHNA and CDR2 is SNTAGT in the germline V gene. Trimming removed 1 base at V and 1 base at J, with 1 base between. The CDR3 DNA reads as TGTGCCAGCAGTGACTTCCAAGAGACCCAGTACTTC. This translates into CASSDFQETQYF.

This clone was counted a single time. Other DNA sequences from this sample encode an identical CDR3 as well. The gene calls are TRBV5-1 and TRBJ1-5; weak D call: TRBD1 (6 bases). V lost 4 bases to trimming and J lost 3 bases, with 11 bases between them. The germline V gene has CDR1 SGHRS and CDR2 YFSETQ. This CDR3 is 14 amino acids long. The CDR3 here is CASSPGQNNQPQHF. The CDR3 nucleotides are TGCGCCAGCAGCCCAGGACAGAACAATCAGCCCCAGCATTTT.

This rearrangement joins TRBV7-3 to TRBJ2-7; the D call may be TRBD1 or TRBD2 (5 bases each). The germline gives CDR1 SGHTA, CDR2 FQGTGA. The V gene lost 2 bases and the J gene lost 3 bases, with 14 bases spanning the gap. The CDR3 spans 15 residues. The CDR3 loop is CASSLFGQGVYEQYF. In nucleotides, the CDR3 is TGTGCCAGCAGCTTATTCGGGCAGGGAGTCTACGAGCAGTACTTC.

Worth noting for this clone: In the same sample, other DNA sequences code for this CDR3. This chain joins TRBV2 and TRBJ1-5, with D uncertain. V lost 4 bases and J 0 bases, leaving 7 bases between the germline ends. This CDR3 is built from 14 residues. Germline-derived CDR1 and CDR2 are SNHLY and FYNNEI. CDR3 region: CASSADSSNQPQHF. In DNA form, the CDR3 reads TGTGCCAGCAGTGCCGATAGTAGCAATCAGCCCCAGCATTTT. Supplemented by reference TRBV2 and TRBJ1-5, the full variable domain reads EPEVTQTPSHQVTQMGQEVILRCVPISNHLYFYWYRQILGQKVEFLVSFYNNEISEKSEIFDDQFSVERPDGSNFTLKIRSTKLEDSAMYFCASSADSSNQPQHFGDGTRLSIL.

The chain is built from TRBV6-6 and TRBJ2-7, with TRBD2 matching 7 bases. The CDR3 is made up of 14 amino acids. The V segment lost 4 bases and the J segment 6 bases; nucleotides outside the gene matches: 9. Germline CDR1 MNHNY, CDR2 SVGAGI (reference sequence). CDR3 loop: CASSLGGPAVEQYF. The CDR3 region has the DNA TGTGCCAGCAGTTTGGGAGGGCCAGCCGTCGAGCAGTACTTC.

This clone was observed a single time. This sequence joins TRBV5-4 and TRBJ2-3; 8 bases match TRBD2. Losses at the gene ends were 4 bases for V and 2 bases for J; bases not matched to a gene: 6. The germline V gene encodes CDR1 SGHNT and CDR2 YYREEE (reference sequence). This CDR3 is built from 15 residues. The CDR3 DNA follows: TGTGCCAGCAGCCGCACTAGCGGACCCACAGATACGCAGTATTTT. This translates into CASSRTSGPTDTQYF.

The chain carries TRBV6-5 and TRBJ1-5; 8 bases fit TRBD1. CDR3 size: 13 residues. The germline gives CDR1 MNHEY, CDR2 SVGAGI. Losses at the gene ends were 2 bases for V and 10 bases for J; bases not matched to a gene: 4. The CDR3 loop reads CASSYGQGQPQHF. Here the CDR3 DNA reads TGTGCCAGCAGTTACGGACAGGGTCAACCCCAGCATTTT.

The chain employs TRBV7-6 and TRBJ2-5; D uncertain. Deletions cut 1 base from V and 5 bases from J, with 8 bases between. Germline-derived CDR1 and CDR2 are SGHVS and FNYEAQ. CDR3 length: 13 residues. The chain's CDR3 is CASSLGVVETQYF. The CDR3 nucleotides are TGTGCCAGCAGCTTAGGAGTTGTGGAGACCCAGTACTTC.

The chain employs TRBV18 and TRBJ2-1, with unresolved D. V was trimmed by 3 bases and J by 7 bases, leaving 19 bases between them. Germline CDR1 and CDR2: KGHSH and LQKENI. This CDR3 has 16 residues. The CDR3 DNA reads as TGTGCCAGCTCACCTAGAGGTCAGGCCCCTCTGAATGAGCAGTTCTTC. Amino acids: CASSPRGQAPLNEQFF.

The V gene is TRBV5-1, the J gene TRBJ2-2; D is undetermined. The CDR3 is made up of 15 amino acids. Trimming removed 4 bases at V and 0 bases at J, with 10 bases between. The germline gives CDR1 SGHRS, CDR2 YFSETQ. The CDR3 DNA follows: TGCGCCAGCAGCGTCAGGTCTCCGAACACCGGGGAGCTGTTTTTT. It is translated as CASSVRSPNTGELFF.

The CDR3 DNA sequence: TGTGCCAGCAGCCAAGATCACGGAAAAAACTATGGCTACACCTTC. It codes for CASSQDHGKNYGYTF. The V and J genes are TRBV4-2 and TRBJ1-2, with unresolved D. CDR3 size: 15 residues. CDR1 and CDR2 from the germline V gene are LGHNA and YNFKEQ. V lost 0 bases and J 2 bases, leaving 10 bases between the germline ends.

V is TRBV7-3 and J is TRBJ2-1, with 8 bases lining up with TRBD2. After removal of 5 bases from V and 7 bases from J, the junction contained 10 bases not matched to a gene. The CDR3 contains 15 residues. CDR1 SGHTA and CDR2 FQGTGA come from the germline V gene. In nucleotides, the CDR3 is TGTGCCAGCAGCGCTACTAGCGGAGTAGGGAATGAGCAGTTCTTC. This sequence encodes CASSATSGVGNEQFF. The variable domain in full, with the rest retrieved from reference TRBV7-3 and TRBJ2-1, is GAGVSQTPSNKVTEKGKYVELRCDPISGHTALYWYRQSLGQGPEFLIYFQGTGAADDSGLPNDRFFAVRPEGSVSTLKIQRTERGDSAVYLCASSATSGVGNEQFFGPGTRLTVL.

The rearrangement joins TRBV2 to TRBJ1-1; D possibly corresponds to TRBD1 (6 bases). The CDR3 covers 13 residues. V was shortened by 4 bases and J by 3 bases, with 9 bases between the two germline ends. CDR1 and CDR2 from the germline V gene are SNHLY and FYNNEI. The CDR3 loop is CASSVQGHTEAFF. The CDR3 nucleotides read TGTGCCAGCAGTGTACAGGGTCACACTGAAGCTTTCTTT.

This sequence joins TRBV19 and TRBJ2-2, with no clear D. The CDR3 runs 16 residues. Germline assignment: CDR1 LNHDA and CDR2 SQIVND (reference sequence). The ends were cut back, 0 bases at V and 2 bases at J, with 10 bases in the middle. The DNA of the CDR3 is TGTGCCAGTAGTATAGATCAGGTCCGAAACACCGGGGAGCTGTTTTTT. Translation gives CASSIDQVRNTGELFF.

The V gene is TRBV25-1, the J gene TRBJ1-5; perhaps TRBD1 as D (5 bases). CDR3 length equals 14 residues. In germline, CDR1 is MGHDK, CDR2 SYGVNS. V was shortened by 6 bases and J by 13 bases, with 22 bases between the two germline ends. CDR3 coding DNA: TGTGCCAGCAGCAAAGAACGGGAGACAGTTCCTCAGCATTTT. It yields the protein CASSKERETVPQHF.

The V gene is TRBV18, the J gene TRBJ1-2, with D perhaps TRBD1 (5 bases). There are 19 residues in the CDR3. The V gene lost 1 base and the J gene lost 3 bases, with 24 bases spanning the gap. Germline V gene data show CDR1 as KGHSH and CDR2 as LQKENI. CDR3 bases: TGTGCCAGCTCACCACTAGGTGGCCAGGGAGTCTTTCGTGACTATGGCTACACCTTC. Translating gives CASSPLGGQGVFRDYGYTF.

This rearrangement joins TRBV4-2 to TRBJ2-1, with 8 bases that match TRBD2. The ends lost 4 bases at V and 0 bases at J; junction bases unmatched: 14. Germline V gene data show CDR1 as LGHNA and CDR2 as YNFKEQ. This CDR3 spans 19 amino acids. For the CDR3, the DNA is TGTGCCAGCAGCCTGACATCCGGGAGGGCCTTCTCCTCCTACAATGAGCAGTTCTTC. Its protein product is CASSLTSGRAFSSYNEQFF.